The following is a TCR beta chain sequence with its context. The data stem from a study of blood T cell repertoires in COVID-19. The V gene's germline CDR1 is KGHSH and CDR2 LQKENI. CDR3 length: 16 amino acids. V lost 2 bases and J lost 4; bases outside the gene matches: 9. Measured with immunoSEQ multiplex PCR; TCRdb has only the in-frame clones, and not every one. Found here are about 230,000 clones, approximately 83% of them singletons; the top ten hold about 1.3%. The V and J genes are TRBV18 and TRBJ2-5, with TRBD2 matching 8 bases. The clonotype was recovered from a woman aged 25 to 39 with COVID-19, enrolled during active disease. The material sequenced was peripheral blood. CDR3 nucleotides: TGTGCCAGCTCACCAGCTTCAGCGGGAGAGCCAGAGACCCAGTACTTC. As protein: CASSPASAGEPETQYF.